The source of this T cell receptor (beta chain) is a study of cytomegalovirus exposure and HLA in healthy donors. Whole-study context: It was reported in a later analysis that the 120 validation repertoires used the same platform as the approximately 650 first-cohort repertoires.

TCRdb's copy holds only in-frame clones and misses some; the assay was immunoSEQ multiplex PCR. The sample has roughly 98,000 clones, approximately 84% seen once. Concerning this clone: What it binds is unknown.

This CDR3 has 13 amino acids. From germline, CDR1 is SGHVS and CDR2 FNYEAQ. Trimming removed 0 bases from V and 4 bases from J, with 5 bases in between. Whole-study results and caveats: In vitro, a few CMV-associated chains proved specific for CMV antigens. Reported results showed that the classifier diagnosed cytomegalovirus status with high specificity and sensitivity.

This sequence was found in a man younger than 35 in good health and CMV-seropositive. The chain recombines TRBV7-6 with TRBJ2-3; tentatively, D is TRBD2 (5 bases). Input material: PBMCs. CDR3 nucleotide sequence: TGTGCCAGCAGCTTAGCCGGGGCAGATACGCAGTATTTT. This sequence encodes CASSLAGADTQYF.